Listed below are T cell receptor beta chains from one sample, sequenced in a study of blood T cell repertoires in COVID-19. Here immunoSEQ multiplex PCR was the method, and the copy in TCRdb shows in-frame clones only, minus some. The sample includes about 250,000 clones, around nine tenths of them seen just once. Specimen: PBMCs or T cells enriched from blood (not recorded which). The receptors were sampled from a woman aged 18-35 years who had recovered from COVID-19. CDR3s include the opening cysteine and the closing phenylalanine or tryptophan. The D gene is left open where the match is weak. Part of the rows lack a size; the others show once, few, many or a class for expanded clones.

d_call,j_call,clone_size,v_call,cdr3_nt,cdr3_aa
.,TRBJ1-1,once,TRBV28,TGTGCCAGCCTATACAGGCCCATGAACACTGAAGCTTTCTTT,CASLYRPMNTEAFF
.,TRBJ1-2,.,TRBV7-9,TGTGCCAGCAGCTCTCCGGACAGCGCTAACTATGGCTACACCTTC,CASSSPDSANYGYTF
TRBD1,TRBJ1-2,once,TRBV12-3/TRBV12-4,TGTGCCAGCAGTTTAGGGACAGGGTATGGCTACACCTTC,CASSLGTGYGYTF
.,TRBJ2-7,.,TRBV5-1,TGCGCCAGCAGCCGCTCCGAAAGCTCTCTCGAGCAGTACTTC,CASSRSESSLEQYF
TRBD2,TRBJ2-5,.,TRBV9,TGTGCCAGCAGCGTAGGGACTAGCTTAAGAGGGACCCAGTACTTC,CASSVGTSLRGTQYF
.,TRBJ1-2,.,TRBV19,TGTGCCAGTAAATCCAATGGCTACACCTTC,CASKSNGYTF
TRBD1,TRBJ1-2,.,TRBV24-1,TGTGCCACCAGTGAGGGACAGGGCTGGGGCTACACCTTC,CATSEGQGWGYTF
.,TRBJ2-2,.,TRBV10-3,TGTGCCACCCAAACAGGGTGGACCGGGGAGCTGTTTTTT,CATQTGWTGELFF
.,TRBJ2-4,.,TRBV15,TGTGCCACCAGCAGAGGTTCGGGGGCCAAAAACATTCAGTACTTC,CATSRGSGAKNIQYF
TRBD1,TRBJ1-5,.,TRBV5-1,TGCGCCAGCAGCTCGACAGGGGGAGATCAGCCCCAGCATTTT,CASSSTGGDQPQHF
.,TRBJ1-3,.,TRBV6-4,TGTGCCAGCAGTGACCCGATCTCCGGGAGCCGAAACACCATATATTTT,CASSDPISGSRNTIYF
.,TRBJ2-7,.,TRBV6-2/TRBV6-3,TGTGCCAGCAGTTACGAACCGGGACTCCCATACGAGCAGTACTTC,CASSYEPGLPYEQYF
TRBD2,TRBJ2-1,once,TRBV10-1,TGCGCCAGCAGTAAGATTGGACTAGCGGGAATGAGCTCCTACAATGAGCAGTTCTTC,CASSKIGLAGMSSYNEQFF
TRBD1,TRBJ2-7,.,TRBV6-5,TGTGCCAGCAGTTACTCAACCGGGACAGGGACCTACGAGCAGTACTTC,CASSYSTGTGTYEQYF
.,TRBJ2-1,.,TRBV6-5,TGTGCCAGCAGTTACTCCTGGCAGGGCTCTAGAGGGCAGTTCTTC,CASSYSWQGSRGQFF
TRBD2,TRBJ2-3,.,TRBV29-1,TGCAGCGTTGATTCAACGGGGGGGCCCTCAGATACGCAGTATTTT,CSVDSTGGPSDTQYF
.,TRBJ2-3,.,TRBV4-1,TGCGCCAGCAGCCAAGCGGGGATCCCCACAGATACGCAGTATTTT,CASSQAGIPTDTQYF
.,TRBJ2-2,.,TRBV28,TGTGCCAGCAGTTTTCGCGGGAAGGGAATCGGGGAGCTGTTTTTT,CASSFRGKGIGELFF
TRBD2,TRBJ2-1,.,TRBV7-8,TGTGCCAGCAGCCCAGTCTCGACTAGCAGCCATGAGCAGTTCTTC,CASSPVSTSSHEQFF
.,TRBJ2-3,.,TRBV11-2,TGTGCCAGCAGCTTGGGGGGGGGCCCCGATACGCAGTATTTT,CASSLGGGPDTQYF
TRBD1,TRBJ1-5,.,TRBV3-1/TRBV3-2,TGTGCCAGCAGCCAAGGGACAGGGGGCGTCGTTGGGAATCAGCCCCAGCATTTT,CASSQGTGGVVGNQPQHF
.,TRBJ2-3,.,TRBV5-1,TGCGCCAGCAGCTTCAGGGGATTTAGCACAGATACGCAGTATTTT,CASSFRGFSTDTQYF